The clone carrying this T cell receptor (beta chain) has ten or more counts. The antigen remains unidentified. Amplification yielded TCR beta CDR3 regions, with RNA transcripts as the source. The HTBI primer set drove a first-round RT-PCR of the TCR CDR3. TCRdb used MiXCR to reprocess the multiplex PCR reads, holding one entry per CDR3 protein. Of about 340,000 distinct CDR3 sequences listed, 15% to 20% were seen once; the top ten hold about 53%. An absence of ophthalmopathy progression within 18 months meant stable Graves' hyperthyroidism. Fresh peripheral blood, approximately 10 ml, yielded the PBMCs. These data belong to a study of T cells in Graves' hyperthyroidism and ophthalmopathy. Study in general: At initial diagnosis, before any treatment had begun, peripheral blood was obtained. Study-level results: The blood repertoire included most of the expanded thyroid clonotypes above 0.001.

The germline V gene encodes CDR1 SGHKS and CDR2 YYEKEE (reference sequence). V shed 4 bases and J shed 5 bases, with 13 bases lying between them. The CDR3 covers 13 residues. The sequence derives from a woman in her forties or fifties with Graves' hyperthyroidism. The specimen sequenced was blood. V is TRBV5-5 and J is TRBJ2-7, with D perhaps TRBD1 (5 bases). The CDR3, as DNA: TGTGCCAGCAGCCATCAGGGTATCCACGAGCAGTACTTC. This gives the protein CASSHQGIHEQYF.